The 5 T cell receptor beta chains below come from one sample, sequenced in a study of early T cells in non-severe SARS-CoV-2 infection. A single record per CDR3 protein comes from TCRdb applying MiXCR to the 5' RACE reads. This table holds roughly 69,000 distinct CDR3 sequences, 10% found once. Sample: whole blood, taken at baseline. The receptors here all came from an adult who was a healthcare worker with PCR-confirmed SARS-CoV-2 infection or an uninfected control (not recorded which).

This clonotype was detected many times. CDR3 in amino acids: CASRSTGPNQPQHF. As DNA, the CDR3 is TGCGCCAGCAGAAGTACAGGGCCCAATCAGCCCCAGCATTTT. The chain links TRBV4-1 to TRBJ1-5; a weak D match, TRBD1 (6 bases). This CDR3 is built from 14 residues. With 6 bases removed from V and 3 bases from J, the gap between germline ends came to 12 bases. Germline CDR1 MGHRA, CDR2 YSYEKL.

This clonotype was recorded a few times. The rearrangement links TRBV6-2 or TRBV6-3 to TRBJ1-5, with 8 positions matching TRBD1. The CDR3 consists of 15 residues. From germline, CDR1 is MNHEY and CDR2 SVGEGT. Trimming at V came to 2 bases and at J to 6 bases, leaving 6 bases not matched to a gene. The CDR3 region is CASSYRTGQGQPQHF. For the CDR3, the DNA is TGTGCCAGCAGTTACCGGACAGGGCAGGGTCAGCCCCAGCATTTT.

The gene calls are TRBV6-2 or TRBV6-3 and TRBJ2-2, with 9 positions matching TRBD2. Germline CDR1 reads MNHEY; CDR2 reads SVGEGT. Trimming removed 6 bases from V and 5 bases from J; junction bases left unmatched: 7. The CDR3 totals 15 residues. CDR3 in amino acids: CASRNSGSRTGELFF. DNA for the CDR3: TGTGCCAGCAGAAATAGCGGGAGTAGGACCGGGGAGCTGTTTTTT.

Many counts were recorded for this clonotype. The gene calls are TRBV20-1 and TRBJ2-1; 7 positions agree with TRBD2. The CDR3 has 14 amino acids. CDR1 and CDR2 (germline): DFQATT, SNEGSKA (reference sequence). J was trimmed by 8 bases and V by 2 bases; bases with no gene match: 9. The DNA for the CDR3 is TGCAGTGCTAGATCGGGACTATTCATCGATGAGCAGTTCTTC. Translated, it gives CSARSGLFIDEQFF.

This clonotype was picked up a small number of times. For the CDR3, the DNA is TGTGCCAGCGGACTAGTGCTTGGCGAGCAGTACTTC. It specifies CASGLVLGEQYF. The chain links TRBV2 to TRBJ2-7, with TRBD2 matching over 7 bases. Germline-derived CDR1 and CDR2 are SNHLY and FYNNEI. Losses at the gene ends were 8 bases for V and 6 bases for J; bases not matched to a gene: 7. The CDR3 loop spans 12 amino acids.